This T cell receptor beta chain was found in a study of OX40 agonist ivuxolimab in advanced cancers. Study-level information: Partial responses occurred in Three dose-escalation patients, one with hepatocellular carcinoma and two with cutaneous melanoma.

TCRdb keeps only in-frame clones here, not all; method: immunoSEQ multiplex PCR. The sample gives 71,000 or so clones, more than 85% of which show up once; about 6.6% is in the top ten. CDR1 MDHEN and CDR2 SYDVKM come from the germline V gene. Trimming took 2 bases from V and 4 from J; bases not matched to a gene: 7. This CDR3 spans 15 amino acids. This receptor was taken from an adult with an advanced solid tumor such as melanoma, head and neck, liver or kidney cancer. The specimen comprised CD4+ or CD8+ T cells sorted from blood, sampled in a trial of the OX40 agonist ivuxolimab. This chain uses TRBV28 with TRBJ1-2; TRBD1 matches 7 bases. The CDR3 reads CASSLLQDRSYGYTF. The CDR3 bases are TGTGCCAGCAGTTTACTCCAGGACAGGTCCTATGGCTACACCTTC.